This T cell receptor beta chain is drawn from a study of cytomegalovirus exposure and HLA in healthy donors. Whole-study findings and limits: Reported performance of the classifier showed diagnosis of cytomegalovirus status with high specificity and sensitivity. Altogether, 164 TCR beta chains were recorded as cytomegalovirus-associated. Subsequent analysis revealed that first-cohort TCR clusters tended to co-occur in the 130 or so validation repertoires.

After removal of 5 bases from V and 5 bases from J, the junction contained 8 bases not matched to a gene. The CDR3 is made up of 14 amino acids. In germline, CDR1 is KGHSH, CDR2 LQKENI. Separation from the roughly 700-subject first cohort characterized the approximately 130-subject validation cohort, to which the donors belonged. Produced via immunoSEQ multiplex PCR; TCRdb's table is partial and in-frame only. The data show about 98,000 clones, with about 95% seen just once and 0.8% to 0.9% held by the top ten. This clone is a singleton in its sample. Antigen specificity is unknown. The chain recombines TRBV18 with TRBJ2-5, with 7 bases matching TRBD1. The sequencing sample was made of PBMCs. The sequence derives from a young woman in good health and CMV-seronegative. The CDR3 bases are TGTGCCAGCTCATCGACAGGGAGTTGGGAGACCCAGTACTTC. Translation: CASSSTGSWETQYF.